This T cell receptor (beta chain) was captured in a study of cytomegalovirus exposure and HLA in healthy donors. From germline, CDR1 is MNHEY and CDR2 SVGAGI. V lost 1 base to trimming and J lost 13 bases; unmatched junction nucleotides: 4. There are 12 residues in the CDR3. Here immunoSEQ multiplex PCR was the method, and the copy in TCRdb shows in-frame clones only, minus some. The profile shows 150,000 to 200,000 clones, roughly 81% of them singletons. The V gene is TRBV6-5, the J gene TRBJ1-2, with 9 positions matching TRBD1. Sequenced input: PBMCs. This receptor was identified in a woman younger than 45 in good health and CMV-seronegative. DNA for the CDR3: TGTGCCAGCAGTTACTTGGGACAGGGATTCACCTTC. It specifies CASSYLGQGFTF.